The subject of this entry is one T cell receptor beta chain. What it recognizes is unknown. The data were taken from a study of neoadjuvant anti-PD-1 for oral cavity cancer. Time point here: after neoadjuvant nivolumab, at surgical resection. Analysis of PBMCs was direct, with no culture step. Overall study results and limits: Post-nivolumab, blood T cell clonality was significantly elevated in non-responders. Each response group had just a few patients in TCR analyses.

TCRdb's table, derived via immunoSEQ multiplex PCR, lists solely in-frame clones and lacks some. The sample yields 9,300 or so clones, around 80% seen once. V shed 7 bases and J shed 4 bases, with 22 bases lying between them. Germline loops: CDR1 SQVTM, CDR2 ANQGSEA. This CDR3 region has 15 residues. V is TRBV29-1 and J is TRBJ1-2, with D possibly TRBD1 on 6 matching bases. The sequence was obtained from a person aged 35-79 years with oral cavity squamous cell carcinoma. The sample was PBMCs, taken after nivolumab (anti-PD-1) treatment. CDR3 protein: CSALDRGALFYGYTF. The CDR3 DNA is TGCAGCGCCCTGGACCGGGGGGCCCTTTTCTATGGCTACACCTTC.